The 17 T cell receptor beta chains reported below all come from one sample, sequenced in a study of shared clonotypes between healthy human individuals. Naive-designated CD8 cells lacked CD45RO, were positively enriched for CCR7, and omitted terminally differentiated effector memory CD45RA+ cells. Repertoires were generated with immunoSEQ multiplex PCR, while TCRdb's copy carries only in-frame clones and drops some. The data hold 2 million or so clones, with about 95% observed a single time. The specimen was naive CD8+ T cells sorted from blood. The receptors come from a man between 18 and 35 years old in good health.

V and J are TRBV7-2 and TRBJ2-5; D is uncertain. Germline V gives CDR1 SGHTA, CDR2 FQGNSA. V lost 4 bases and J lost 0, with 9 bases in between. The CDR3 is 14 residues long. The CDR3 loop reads CASSSDKNQETQYF. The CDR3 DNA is TGTGCCAGCAGCTCCGACAAGAACCAAGAGACCCAGTACTTC. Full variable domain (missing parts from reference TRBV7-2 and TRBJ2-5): GAGVSQSPSNKVTEKGKDVELRCDPISGHTALYWYRQSLGQGLEFLIYFQGNSAPDKSGLPSDRFSAERTGGSVSTLTIQRTQQEDSAVYLCASSSDKNQETQYFGPGTRLLVL.

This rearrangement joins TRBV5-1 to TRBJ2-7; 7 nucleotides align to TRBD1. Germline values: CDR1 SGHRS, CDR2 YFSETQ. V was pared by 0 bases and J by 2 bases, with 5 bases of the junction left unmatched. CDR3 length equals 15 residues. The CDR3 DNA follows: TGCGCCAGCAGCTTGGTTTCGACAGGGACCTACGAGCAGTACTTC. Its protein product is CASSLVSTGTYEQYF. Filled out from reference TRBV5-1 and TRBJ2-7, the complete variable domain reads KAGVTQTPRYLIKTRGQQVTLSCSPISGHRSVSWYQQTPGQGLQFLFEYFSETQRNKGNFPGRFSGRQFSNSRSEMNVSTLELGDSALYLCASSLVSTGTYEQYFGPGTRLTVT.

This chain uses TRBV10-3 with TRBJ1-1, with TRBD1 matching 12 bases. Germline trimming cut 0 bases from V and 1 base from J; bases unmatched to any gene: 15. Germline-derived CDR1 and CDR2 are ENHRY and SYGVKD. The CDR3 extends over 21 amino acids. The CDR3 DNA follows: TGTGCCATCAGTGAGTCCCGGGGTCCCCCGGGACAGGGGGCTAAGAACACTGAAGCTTTCTTT. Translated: CAISESRGPPGQGAKNTEAFF.

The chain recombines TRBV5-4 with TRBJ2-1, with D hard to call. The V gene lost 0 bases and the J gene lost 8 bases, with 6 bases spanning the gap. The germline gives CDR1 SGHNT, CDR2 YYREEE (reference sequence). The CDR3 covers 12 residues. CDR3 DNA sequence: TGTGCCAGCAGCTTGGGAAACTATGAGCAGTTCTTC. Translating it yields CASSLGNYEQFF.

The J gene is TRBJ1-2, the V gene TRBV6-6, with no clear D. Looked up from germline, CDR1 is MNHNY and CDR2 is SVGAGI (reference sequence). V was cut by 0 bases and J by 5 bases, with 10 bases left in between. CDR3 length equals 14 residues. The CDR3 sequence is CASSYSIENYGYTF. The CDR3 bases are TGTGCCAGCAGTTACTCGATTGAAAATTATGGCTACACCTTC.

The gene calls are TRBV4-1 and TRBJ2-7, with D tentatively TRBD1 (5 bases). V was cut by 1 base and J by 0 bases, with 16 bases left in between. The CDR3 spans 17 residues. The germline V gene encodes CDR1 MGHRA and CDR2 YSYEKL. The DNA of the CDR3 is TGCGCCAGCAGCCAAGCCTACCTACAGGCGTTCTCCTACGAGCAGTACTTC. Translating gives CASSQAYLQAFSYEQYF.

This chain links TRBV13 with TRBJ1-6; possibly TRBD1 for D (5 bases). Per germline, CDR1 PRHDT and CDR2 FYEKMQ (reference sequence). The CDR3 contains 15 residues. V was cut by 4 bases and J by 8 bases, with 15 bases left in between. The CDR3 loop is CASSSTGTRDSPLHF. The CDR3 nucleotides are TGTGCCAGCAGCTCAACCGGGACCAGGGATTCACCCCTCCACTTT.

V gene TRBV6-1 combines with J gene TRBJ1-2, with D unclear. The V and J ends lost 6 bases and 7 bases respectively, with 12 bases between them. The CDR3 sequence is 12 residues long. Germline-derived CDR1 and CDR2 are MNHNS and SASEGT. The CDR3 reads CASRVSGAGYTF. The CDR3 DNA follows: TGTGCCAGCAGGGTATCGGGAGCTGGCTACACCTTC.

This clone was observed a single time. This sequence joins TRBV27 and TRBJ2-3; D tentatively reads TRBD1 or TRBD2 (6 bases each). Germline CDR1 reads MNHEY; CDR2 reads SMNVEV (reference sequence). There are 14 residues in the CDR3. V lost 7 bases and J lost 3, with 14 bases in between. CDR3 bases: TGTGCCAGCACCCCTTTAGGGGGGACAGATACGCAGTATTTT. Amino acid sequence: CASTPLGGTDTQYF.

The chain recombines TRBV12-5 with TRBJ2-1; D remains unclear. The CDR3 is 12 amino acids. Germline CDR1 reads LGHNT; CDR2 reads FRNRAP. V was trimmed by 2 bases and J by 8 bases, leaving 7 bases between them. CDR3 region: CASGLQLDEQFF. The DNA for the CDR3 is TGTGCTAGTGGTTTGCAATTGGATGAGCAGTTCTTC.

CDR3 residues: CASSGQELNTEAFF. In DNA form, the CDR3 reads TGTGCCAGCAGCGGACAGGAGTTGAACACTGAAGCTTTCTTT. The chain couples TRBV5-6 to TRBJ1-1; 7 bases align to TRBD1. J lost 0 bases, V lost 4 bases, and 3 bases had no gene match. The CDR3 is 14 residues long. Germline assignment: CDR1 SGHDT and CDR2 YYEEEE.

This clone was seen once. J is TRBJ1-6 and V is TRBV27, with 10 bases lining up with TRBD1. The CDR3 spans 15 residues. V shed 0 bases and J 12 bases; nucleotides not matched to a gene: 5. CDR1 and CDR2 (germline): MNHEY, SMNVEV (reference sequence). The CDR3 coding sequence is TGTGCCAGCAGTTTATCGGGACAGGGGAATATACCCCTCCACTTT. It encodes CASSLSGQGNIPLHF.

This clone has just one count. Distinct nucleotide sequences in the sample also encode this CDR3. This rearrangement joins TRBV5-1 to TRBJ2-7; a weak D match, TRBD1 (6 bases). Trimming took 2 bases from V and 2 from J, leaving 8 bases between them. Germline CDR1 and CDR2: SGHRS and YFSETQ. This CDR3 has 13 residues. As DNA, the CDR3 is TGCGCCAGCAGCTTCACAGGGACCTACGAGCAGTACTTC. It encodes CASSFTGTYEQYF. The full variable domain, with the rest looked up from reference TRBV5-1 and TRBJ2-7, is KAGVTQTPRYLIKTRGQQVTLSCSPISGHRSVSWYQQTPGQGLQFLFEYFSETQRNKGNFPGRFSGRQFSNSRSEMNVSTLELGDSALYLCASSFTGTYEQYFGPGTRLTVT.

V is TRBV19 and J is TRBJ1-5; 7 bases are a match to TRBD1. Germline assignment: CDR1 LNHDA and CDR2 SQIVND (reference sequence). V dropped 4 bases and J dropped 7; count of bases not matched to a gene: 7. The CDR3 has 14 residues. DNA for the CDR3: TGTGCCAGTAGTACGCAGGGGGACGGCCAGCCCCAGCATTTT. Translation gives CASSTQGDGQPQHF.

CDR3 amino acids: CAWSDQYEQYF. CDR3 DNA: TGTGCCTGGAGTGACCAGTACGAGCAGTACTTC. The rearrangement uses TRBV30 and TRBJ2-7; D remains ambiguous. Germline lookup yields CDR1 GTSNPN and CDR2 SVGIG (reference sequence). V was cut by 1 base and J by 4 bases, with 5 bases left in between. This CDR3 region has 11 residues.

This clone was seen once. In nucleotides, the CDR3 is TGTGCCATCAGTGAGCGGGACAGGGGGACAGATACGCAGTATTTT. Its translation is CAISERDRGTDTQYF. V gene TRBV10-3 combines with J gene TRBJ2-3, with 11 bases lining up with TRBD1. Trimming removed 2 bases from V and 3 bases from J; junction bases left unmatched: 1. CDR1 is ENHRY and CDR2 is SYGVKD in the germline V gene. The CDR3 sequence is 15 residues long.

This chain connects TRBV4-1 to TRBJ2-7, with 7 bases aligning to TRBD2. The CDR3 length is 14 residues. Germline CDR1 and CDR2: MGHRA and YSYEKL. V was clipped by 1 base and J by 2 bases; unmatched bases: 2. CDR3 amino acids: CASSQALAAYEQYF. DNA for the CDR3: TGCGCCAGCAGCCAAGCTCTAGCGGCCTACGAGCAGTACTTC.